The rows below give T cell receptor beta chains drawn from one sample of a study of patients and donors after allogeneic stem cell transplantation. One entry per CDR3 protein, called by TCRdb with MiXCR from the RT-PCR reads. The data show 200,000 to 250,000 distinct CDR3 sequences, with roughly 13% seen just once and roughly 12% held by the top ten. The sequenced sample was blood, either unsorted or a sorted T cell fraction (not recorded which). The receptor set was obtained from a human donor who was either an allogeneic HSCT recipient or a stem cell or donor lymphocyte infusion donor (not recorded which). It is not recorded whose cells these are; they may come from a transplant donor. Both conserved end residues are part of each CDR3. A D gene is named only where the DNA matches it firmly. The size entry is marked missing in some rows and otherwise reads once, few, many or a size class.

v_call,j_call,d_call,clone_size,cdr3_nt,cdr3_aa
TRBV27,TRBJ1-2,-,few,TGTGCCAGCAGGGGTGTGGGCCAGGGCTCGGGCTACACCTTC,CASRGVGQGSGYTF
TRBV11-3,TRBJ1-2,TRBD1,few,TGTGCCAGCAGCTTAGATCCGGCAGGGGGTAGGAATGGCTACACCTTC,CASSLDPAGGRNGYTF
TRBV20-1,TRBJ2-7,TRBD2,-,TGCAGTGCTAATATAGCGGGAGGCTCCTACGAGCAGTACTTC,CSANIAGGSYEQYF
TRBV5-1,TRBJ2-7,TRBD2,few,TGCGCCAGCAACCCTAGCGGGAGAATTGACGAGCAGTACTTC,CASNPSGRIDEQYF
TRBV18,TRBJ2-3,TRBD2,few,TGTGCCAGCTCACCAAACCTAGCGGGGACACACGACTCGAAAAGCACAGATACGCAGTATTTT,CASSPNLAGTHDSKSTDTQYF
TRBV12-3/TRBV12-4,TRBJ1-3,-,few,TGTGCCAGCAGTTTTTTTGCGGGAAACACCATATATTTT,CASSFFAGNTIYF
TRBV6-5,TRBJ1-2,TRBD1,-,TGTGCCAGCAGTTACGACAGGGATTCCTATGGCTACACCTTC,CASSYDRDSYGYTF
TRBV11-2,TRBJ2-5,-,-,TGTGCCAGCAGGAGCCCCCAAGAGACCCAGTACTTC,CASRSPQETQYF
TRBV6-6,TRBJ2-7,-,many,TGTGCCAGCAGCCGTAGCGGCTACGAGCAGTACTTC,CASSRSGYEQYF
TRBV20-1,TRBJ1-6,TRBD1,many,TGCAGTGCTAGTCTTAGACAGGGTCCTCTGGCACCCCTCCACTTT,CSASLRQGPLAPLHF
TRBV30,TRBJ1-5,TRBD1,once,TGTGCCTGGAGTGTACGAGTCGGGACAGATAGCAATCAGCCCCAGCATTTT,CAWSVRVGTDSNQPQHF
TRBV5-1,TRBJ2-3,-,many,TGCGCCAGCAGCTTGGGGGTCATTCTCGCAGATACGCAGTATTTT,CASSLGVILADTQYF
TRBV19,TRBJ1-4,-,few,TGTGCCAGTAGTATATACAGGGATACTAATGAAAAACTGTTTTTT,CASSIYRDTNEKLFF
TRBV2,TRBJ2-3,-,-,TGTGCCAGCAGTGCGAAGCCAGGGGATCGCGATACGCAGTATTTT,CASSAKPGDRDTQYF
TRBV12-3/TRBV12-4,TRBJ2-7,TRBD1,-,TGTGCCAGCAGCCTAACCGGGACAGGGGGCTTCGAGCAGTACTTC,CASSLTGTGGFEQYF
TRBV7-7,TRBJ2-5,TRBD2,few,TGTGCCAGCAGCTTTGATTTAAGCGGGACGGAGACCCAGTACTTC,CASSFDLSGTETQYF
TRBV11-2,TRBJ1-1,-,-,TGTGCCAGCAGCTTAGGTGGGGCGTTCGGCACTGAAGCTTTCTTT,CASSLGGAFGTEAFF
TRBV19,TRBJ1-1,-,few,TGTGCCACCCGACCACCCGGGGGAAAGGATGAAGCTTTCTTT,CATRPPGGKDEAFF
TRBV5-6,TRBJ1-1,-,-,TGTGCCAGCAGGAAGGTGGAAGGGAACACTGAAGCTTTCTTT,CASRKVEGNTEAFF
TRBV12-5,TRBJ2-2,-,many,TGTGCTAGTGGTTTGGTATCGGGAATCGGGGAGCTGTTTTTT,CASGLVSGIGELFF
TRBV3-1,TRBJ1-6,TRBD1,-,TGTGCCAGCAGCCAATCCCGGACAGGGGGTTCACCCCTCCACTTT,CASSQSRTGGSPLHF
TRBV4-1,TRBJ2-3,-,-,TGCGCCAGCAGCCAAGACGGGACAAGCACAGATACGCAGTATTTT,CASSQDGTSTDTQYF
TRBV30,TRBJ1-1,TRBD1,-,TGTGCCTGGAGTGTAGGGGGCCAGAACACTGAAGCTTTCTTT,CAWSVGGQNTEAFF
TRBV4-2,TRBJ2-5,TRBD2,many,TGTGCCAGCAGCCAAAACCTTCCCACCGGGACTAGCGGGGAGACCCAGTACTTC,CASSQNLPTGTSGETQYF
TRBV5-6,TRBJ1-6,-,many,TGTGCCAGCAGCCCATCGGCGAGGGCCTCCTATAATTCACCCCTCCACTTT,CASSPSARASYNSPLHF
TRBV3-1,TRBJ2-1,-,-,TGTGCCAGCAGCCAGGCAATTCCCTCCTACAATGAGCAGTTCTTC,CASSQAIPSYNEQFF
TRBV10-3,TRBJ1-5,TRBD1,-,TGTGCCATCAATGGCAGGGGGACGAATCAGCCCCAGCATTTT,CAINGRGTNQPQHF
TRBV21-1,TRBJ1-2,-,many,TGTGCCAGCAGTTCAACGGACGGCCCTAACTATGGCTACACCTTC,CASSSTDGPNYGYTF
TRBV3-1,TRBJ1-1,-,-,TGTGCCAGCAGCCAAGGTGGAGGGACCACTGAAGCTTTCTTT,CASSQGGGTTEAFF
TRBV7-9,TRBJ2-1,TRBD2,few,TGTGCCAGCAGCCCGTTGACTAGCGGGGGGTCTAATGAGCAGTTCTTC,CASSPLTSGGSNEQFF
TRBV4-1,TRBJ1-1,TRBD1,-,TGCGCCAGCAGCCAAGCCGGGACAGGGGGCAAGAACACTGAAGCTTTCTTT,CASSQAGTGGKNTEAFF
TRBV7-2,TRBJ2-5,-,few,TGTGCCAGCAGCACAGGACAGAAACAAGAGACCCAGTACTTC,CASSTGQKQETQYF
TRBV24-1,TRBJ1-2,-,many,TGTGCCACCAGTGACAGGGTAAAAAGCTATGGCTACACCTTC,CATSDRVKSYGYTF
TRBV20-1,TRBJ2-5,-,few,TGCAGTGCCTATGGTACCGGAGAGACCCAGTACTTC,CSAYGTGETQYF
TRBV2,TRBJ2-1,TRBD1,many,TGTGCCAGCAGGGGAAGGACAGGGGTTAATGAGCAGTTCTTC,CASRGRTGVNEQFF
TRBV6-5,TRBJ2-3,-,few,TGTGCCAGCAGAGACGGCCCAGATACGCAGTATTTT,CASRDGPDTQYF
TRBV4-3,TRBJ1-6,-,-,TGCGCCAGCAGCCAAGATCTGGAGCGACTTAGCTCCTATAATTCACCCCTCCACTTT,CASSQDLERLSSYNSPLHF
TRBV12-3/TRBV12-4,TRBJ1-6,-,few,TGTGCCAGCTCCAGGGTGCGGCAAGATTCACCCCTCCACTTT,CASSRVRQDSPLHF
TRBV5-1,TRBJ2-1,TRBD2,many,TGCGCCAGCAAACTAGCGAGCTCCTACAATGAGCAGTTCTTC,CASKLASSYNEQFF
TRBV12-3/TRBV12-4,TRBJ1-6,-,few,TGTGCCAGCAGAACTAGACAGGATAATTCACCCCTCCACTTT,CASRTRQDNSPLHF
TRBV7-8,TRBJ2-1,-,few,TGTGCCAGCAGCTTAGGCCGAAGGGATGAGCAGTTCTTC,CASSLGRRDEQFF
TRBV3-1,TRBJ1-3,TRBD1,-,TGTGCCAGCAGCCGGGACAGCCCACCTGGAAACACCATATATTTT,CASSRDSPPGNTIYF
TRBV12-3/TRBV12-4,TRBJ1-2,TRBD1,many,TGTGCCAGCAGTCGAGAACAGGGGTTCATTGACTACACCTTC,CASSREQGFIDYTF